Listed below are T cell receptor beta chains from one sample, sequenced in a study of cytomegalovirus exposure and HLA in healthy donors. Repertoires were generated with immunoSEQ multiplex PCR, while TCRdb's copy carries only in-frame clones and drops some. The sample lists 75,000 to 90,000 clones, nearly 80% occurring once. Specimen: PBMCs. The receptors come from a middle-aged man in good health and CMV-seronegative. Both conserved end residues are part of each CDR3. Each record gives: CDR3 protein, CDR3 DNA, V gene, clone size, D gene, J gene. A D gene is named only where the DNA matches it firmly. The listing skips clone size in some rows; elsewhere it reads once, few, many or a size class.

CASSRRVLGEAFF TGCGCCAGCAGCCGCCGGGTCCTCGGGGAAGCTTTCTTT TRBV4-3 . . TRBJ1-1
CASSLVLGPEAFF TGTGCCAGCAGCTTAGTGCTGGGCCCTGAAGCTTTCTTT TRBV7-2 . . TRBJ1-1
CSVTGNEQFF TGCAGCGTTACAGGCAATGAGCAGTTCTTC TRBV29-1 . . TRBJ2-1
CASSFRQGMNTEAFF TGTGCCAGCAGTTTCCGCCAGGGGATGAACACTGAAGCTTTCTTT TRBV28 . . TRBJ1-1
CASSLGLEGAAGELFF TGTGCCAGCAGTTTAGGGTTAGAGGGGGCGGCGGGGGAGCTGTTTTTT TRBV27 . TRBD1 TRBJ2-2
CASSWTGGSLHF TGTGCCAGCAGTTGGACAGGGGGGTCCCTCCACTTT TRBV6-5 . TRBD1 TRBJ1-6
CASQAPQGLHFSEAFF TGTGCCAGCCAAGCCCCACAGGGATTGCACTTTTCTGAAGCTTTCTTT TRBV28 . . TRBJ1-1
CASSATGLNTEAFF TGTGCCAGCAGCGCAACAGGGCTGAACACTGAAGCTTTCTTT TRBV9 . . TRBJ1-1
CAIKQAGRNLAGGNTGELFF TGTGCCATCAAGCAAGCTGGTAGGAACTTAGCGGGCGGGAACACCGGGGAGCTGTTTTTT TRBV10-3 . TRBD2 TRBJ2-2
CASSSGGGGDNEQFF TGTGCCAGCAGCTCCGGGGGAGGGGGGGACAATGAGCAGTTCTTC TRBV9 . . TRBJ2-1
CASSGTGPYEQYF TGTGCCAGCAGCGGGACAGGGCCCTACGAGCAGTACTTC TRBV6-1 . TRBD1 TRBJ2-7
CASSFMSSYEQYF TGTGCCAGCAGTTTCATGAGCTCCTACGAGCAGTACTTC TRBV28 . . TRBJ2-7
CASSYSPGGDTEAFF TGTGCCAGCAGTTACTCTCCAGGAGGGGACACTGAAGCTTTCTTT TRBV6-5 few . TRBJ1-1
CASSLYGTSGSRGTDTQYF TGCGCCAGCAGCTTGTACGGGACTAGCGGGAGCAGGGGGACAGATACGCAGTATTTT TRBV5-1 . TRBD2 TRBJ2-3
CASSQNSWDRPYEQYF TGCGCCAGCAGCCAAAATTCTTGGGACAGACCTTACGAGCAGTACTTC TRBV4-3 . TRBD1 TRBJ2-7
CASSSRGGLAGGETQYF TGTGCCAGCAGCTCGCGCGGGGGACTAGCGGGCGGAGAGACCCAGTACTTC TRBV7-9 . TRBD2 TRBJ2-5
CAWSRDRGYYEQYF TGTGCCTGGAGCCGGGACAGGGGTTACTACGAGCAGTACTTC TRBV30 . TRBD1 TRBJ2-7
CAWSVQQGGTDTQYF TGTGCCTGGAGTGTACAACAGGGCGGCACAGATACGCAGTATTTT TRBV30 . . TRBJ2-3
CASSILSGQGPGYTF TGTGCCAGTAGTATCCTTTCCGGGCAGGGTCCTGGCTACACCTTC TRBV19 . . TRBJ1-2
CASSFLQGRTGELFF TGTGCCAGCAGTTTTCTACAGGGGAGGACCGGGGAGCTGTTTTTT TRBV28 . . TRBJ2-2
CASSPLPAFVGQGNQPQHF TGTGCCAGCTCACCACTTCCCGCCTTCGTTGGACAGGGTAATCAGCCCCAGCATTTT TRBV18 large TRBD1 TRBJ1-5
CASSLSRDIITSAYF TGCGCCAGCAGCCTTTCGAGGGACATAATTACGAGCGCGTACTTC TRBV4-3 . . TRBJ2-7
CASSFLSNYGYTF TGTGCCAGCAGTTTTCTATCTAACTATGGCTACACCTTC TRBV28 . . TRBJ1-2
CASSVGVSYEQYF TGTGCCAGCAGTGTCGGGGTATCCTACGAGCAGTACTTC TRBV6-1 . . TRBJ2-7
CASSFARRTSGGGANTEAFF TGTGCCAGCAGTTTCGCTCGTAGGACCTCAGGCGGAGGAGCGAACACTGAAGCTTTCTTT TRBV28 once . TRBJ1-1
CASSLGRSGRNYEQYF TGTGCCAGCAGCTTGGGGCGCAGCGGGAGAAATTACGAGCAGTACTTC TRBV5-6 . TRBD2 TRBJ2-7
CASSLGGGLNTEAFF TGTGCCAGCAGCTTAGGGGGGGGGTTGAACACTGAAGCTTTCTTT TRBV7-8 . . TRBJ1-1
CASTASGRAHVTDTQYF TGTGCCAGCACGGCTAGCGGGAGGGCCCATGTGACAGATACGCAGTATTTT TRBV2 . TRBD2 TRBJ2-3
CASSVSGTYEQYF TGTGCCAGCAGTGTTAGCGGAACCTACGAGCAGTACTTC TRBV6-1 . . TRBJ2-7
CASSFSGGTHSYEQYF TGTGCCAGCAGCTTCTCCGGGGGGACCCACTCCTACGAGCAGTACTTC TRBV5-6 . TRBD2 TRBJ2-7
CASRKKGDTEAFF TGTGCCAGCAGAAAAAAGGGGGACACTGAAGCTTTCTTT TRBV2 . . TRBJ1-1
CASSYSSADSTYEQYF TGTGCCAGCAGTTACTCAAGCGCGGACAGCACCTACGAGCAGTACTTC TRBV6-6 . . TRBJ2-7
CASTEEREGKLFF TGTGCCAGCACCGAGGAGAGGGAGGGAAAACTGTTTTTT TRBV2 . . TRBJ1-4
CASRQGLIETQYF TGTGCCAGCCGGCAGGGTTTAATAGAGACCCAGTACTTC TRBV19 . . TRBJ2-5
CAISTRGLAGVYNEQFF TGTGCCATCAGCACTCGGGGACTAGCGGGAGTGTACAATGAGCAGTTCTTC TRBV10-3 . TRBD2 TRBJ2-1
CASSIMERGGEQYF TGTGCCAGTAGTATAATGGAGAGGGGAGGCGAGCAGTACTTC TRBV19 . . TRBJ2-7
CASSTRVGPEKLFF TGTGCCAGCAGCACGAGGGTTGGGCCTGAAAAACTGTTTTTT TRBV21-1 . . TRBJ1-4
CASSYGQGGYEQFF TGTGCCAGCAGCTACGGACAGGGCGGGTATGAGCAGTTCTTC TRBV5-4 . TRBD1 TRBJ2-1
CASSLRLAGGHEQYF TGTGCCAGCAGCCTACGACTAGCGGGAGGCCACGAGCAGTACTTC TRBV7-2 . TRBD2 TRBJ2-7
CASSLGGEGPYGYTF TGTGCCAGCAGCCTGGGAGGAGAGGGCCCCTATGGCTACACCTTC TRBV4-2 . . TRBJ1-2
CASSPTGVSHNEQFF TGTGCCAGCAGCCCCACCGGGGTCAGTCACAATGAGCAGTTCTTC TRBV7-2 . . TRBJ2-1
CASSIRGGMTSGIYNEQFF TGTGCCAGTAGTATAAGGGGGGGGATGACTAGCGGGATATACAATGAGCAGTTCTTC TRBV19 . TRBD2 TRBJ2-1
CASSYVTSGETQYF TGTGCCAGCAGTTACGTTACTAGCGGAGAGACCCAGTACTTC TRBV6-6 . TRBD2 TRBJ2-5
CASLSENTEAFF TGTGCCAGCCTCTCAGAAAACACTGAAGCTTTCTTT TRBV28 . . TRBJ1-1
CASSGLADSTDTQYF TGTGCCAGCAGCGGCCTAGCGGATAGCACAGATACGCAGTATTTT TRBV5-6 . TRBD2 TRBJ2-3
CASSPGSYQPQHF TGTGCCAGCAGCCCAGGGTCTTATCAGCCCCAGCATTTT TRBV7-8 . . TRBJ1-5
CASSLLRGNEQFF TGTGCCAGCAGCTTACTACGGGGGAATGAGCAGTTCTTC TRBV7-9 . . TRBJ2-1